Given below is one T cell receptor beta chain in context. Its cognate antigen is unknown. The data are from a study of T cell responses to AZD1222 COVID-19 vaccine. The CDR3 sequence is 15 residues long. The V end lost 3 bases, the J end lost 7 bases, and 13 bases lay between the germline ends. Germline V gives CDR1 SNHLY, CDR2 FYNNEI. The data were produced by immunoSEQ multiplex PCR, yet TCRdb's version contains in-frame clones alone and is incomplete. The data hold about 77,000 clones, with roughly 90% observed a single time. Study-wide points: Baseline antibody screening turned up just a handful of seropositive AZD1222 recipients. White British ancestry dominated among donors, who included more females, and clonal diversity was possibly underestimated. Per reports, nearly half of all spike-specific TCRs target regions that are unmutated in variants.

This rearrangement joins TRBV2 to TRBJ1-6; D is possibly TRBD1 (6 bases). The sequences come from peripheral blood, collected 28 days after the second AZD1222 dose. The sequence came from an adult who received the AZD1222 COVID-19 vaccine. This CDR3 is CASSERAGENSPLHF. CDR3 nucleotide sequence: TGTGCCAGCAGTGAGAGGGCAGGGGAAAATTCACCCCTCCACTTT.